This record covers a single TCR beta chain. Its antigen is not identified. The data stem from a study of blood T cells in healthy people across ages. General study findings and limits: CMV infection status of these donors was not known. One million T cells yielded diversity estimates that were considered underestimates. Aged donors had fewer naive CD4+ cells and lower diversity than long-lived donors.

For the second PCR, which ran for 7 to 11 cycles, a sample-barcoded 5' primer and a J-beta primer mix were used. TCRdb fed the 5' RACE reads into MiXCR, producing one record per CDR3 protein. In the table there are roughly 2 million distinct CDR3 sequences, approximately 50% of which are singletons. The CDR3 totals 13 residues. From germline, CDR1 is DFQATT and CDR2 SNEGSKA (reference sequence). The V end lost 3 bases, the J end lost 6 bases, and 12 bases lay between the germline ends. Each sample yielded at least 6 million isolated PBMCs. The chain joins TRBV20-1 to TRBJ2-1, with no clear D. The sample comprised blood. The sequence was obtained from a middle-aged woman in good health. CDR3 loop: CSASLDGRNEQFF. The CDR3 DNA sequence: TGCAGTGCTAGCCTCGATGGCCGCAATGAGCAGTTCTTC.